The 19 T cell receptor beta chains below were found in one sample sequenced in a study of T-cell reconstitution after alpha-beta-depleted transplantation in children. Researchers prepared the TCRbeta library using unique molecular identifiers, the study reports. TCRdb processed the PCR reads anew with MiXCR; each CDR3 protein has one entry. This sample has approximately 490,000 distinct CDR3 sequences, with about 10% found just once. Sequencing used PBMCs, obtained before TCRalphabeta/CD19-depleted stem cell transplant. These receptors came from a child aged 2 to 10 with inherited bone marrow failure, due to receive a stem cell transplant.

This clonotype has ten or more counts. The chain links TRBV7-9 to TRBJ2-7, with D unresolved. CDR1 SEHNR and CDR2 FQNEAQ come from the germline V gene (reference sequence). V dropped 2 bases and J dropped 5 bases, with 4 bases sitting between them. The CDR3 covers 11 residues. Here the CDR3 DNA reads TGTGCCAGCAGCTTAAATCACGAGCAGTACTTC. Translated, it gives CASSLNHEQYF.

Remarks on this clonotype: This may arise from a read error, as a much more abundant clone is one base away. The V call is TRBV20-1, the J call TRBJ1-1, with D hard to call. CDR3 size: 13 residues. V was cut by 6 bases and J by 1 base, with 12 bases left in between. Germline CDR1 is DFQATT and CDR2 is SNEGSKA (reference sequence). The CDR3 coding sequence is TGCAGTGCAAGAACCTTCAAGAACACTGAAGCTTTCTTT. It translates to CSARTFKNTEAFF.

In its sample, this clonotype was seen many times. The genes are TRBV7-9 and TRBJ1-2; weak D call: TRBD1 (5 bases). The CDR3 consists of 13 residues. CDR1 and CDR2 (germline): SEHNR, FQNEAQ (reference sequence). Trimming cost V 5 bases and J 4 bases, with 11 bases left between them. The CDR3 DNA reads TGTGCCAGCAGCCTGGGGGAGAGCTATGGCTACACCTTC. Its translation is CASSLGESYGYTF.

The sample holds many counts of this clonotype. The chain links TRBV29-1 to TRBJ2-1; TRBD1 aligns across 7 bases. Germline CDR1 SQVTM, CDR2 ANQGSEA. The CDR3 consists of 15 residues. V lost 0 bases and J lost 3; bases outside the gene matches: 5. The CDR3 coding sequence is TGCAGCGTTGAAGATCGAAGGGGGCACTACAATGAGCAGTTCTTC. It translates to CSVEDRRGHYNEQFF.

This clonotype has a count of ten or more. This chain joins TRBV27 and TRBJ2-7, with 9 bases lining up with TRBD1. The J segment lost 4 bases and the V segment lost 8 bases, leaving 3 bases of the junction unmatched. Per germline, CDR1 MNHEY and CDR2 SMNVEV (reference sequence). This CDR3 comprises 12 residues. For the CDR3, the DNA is TGTGCCAGCGGACAGGGGACGTACGAGCAGTACTTC. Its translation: CASGQGTYEQYF.

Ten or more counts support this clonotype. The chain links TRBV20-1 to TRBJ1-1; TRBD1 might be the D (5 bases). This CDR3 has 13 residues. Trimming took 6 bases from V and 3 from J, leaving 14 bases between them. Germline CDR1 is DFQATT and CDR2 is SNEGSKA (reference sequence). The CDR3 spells CSAPKVGDTEAFF. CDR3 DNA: TGCAGTGCCCCGAAGGTGGGGGACACTGAAGCTTTCTTT.

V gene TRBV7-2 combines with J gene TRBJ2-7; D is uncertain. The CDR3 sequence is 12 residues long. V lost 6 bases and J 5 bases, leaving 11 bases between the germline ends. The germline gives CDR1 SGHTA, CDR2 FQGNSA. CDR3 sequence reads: CASSPPWNEQYF. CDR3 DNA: TGTGCCAGCAGTCCACCCTGGAACGAGCAGTACTTC.

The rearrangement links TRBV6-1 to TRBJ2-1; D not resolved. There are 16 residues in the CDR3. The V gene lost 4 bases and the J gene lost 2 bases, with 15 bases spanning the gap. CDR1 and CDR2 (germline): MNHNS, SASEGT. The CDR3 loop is CASSGPRPLAYNEQFF. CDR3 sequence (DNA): TGTGCCAGCAGTGGACCCAGACCCCTCGCCTACAATGAGCAGTTCTTC.

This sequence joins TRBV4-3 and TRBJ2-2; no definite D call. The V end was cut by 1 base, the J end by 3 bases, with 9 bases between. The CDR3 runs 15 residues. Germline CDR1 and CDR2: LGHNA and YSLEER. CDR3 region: CASSQVYGHTGELFF. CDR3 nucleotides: TGCGCCAGCAGCCAAGTTTATGGGCACACCGGGGAGCTGTTTTTT.

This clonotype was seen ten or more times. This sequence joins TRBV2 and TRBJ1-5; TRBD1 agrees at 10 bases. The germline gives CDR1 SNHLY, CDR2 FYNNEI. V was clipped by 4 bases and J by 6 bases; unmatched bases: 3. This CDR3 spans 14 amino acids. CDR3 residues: CASSGGTGVQPQHF. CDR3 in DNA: TGTGCCAGCAGTGGGGGGACAGGGGTTCAGCCCCAGCATTTT.

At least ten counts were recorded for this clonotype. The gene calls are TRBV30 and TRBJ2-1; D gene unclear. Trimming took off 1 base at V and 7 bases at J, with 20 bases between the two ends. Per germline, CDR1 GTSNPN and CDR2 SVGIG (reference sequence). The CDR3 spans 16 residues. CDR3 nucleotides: TGTGCCTGGAGTGGCCGTGTACTACTCACTCTAAATGAGCAGTTCTTC. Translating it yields CAWSGRVLLTLNEQFF.

CDR3 coding DNA: TGTGCCAGCAGTATTCTCGGGACAGGGGGCTACGAGCAGTACTTC. Its protein product is CASSILGTGGYEQYF. V and J are TRBV27 and TRBJ2-7; 11 bases agree with TRBD1. J lost 3 bases, V lost 5 bases, and 6 bases had no gene match. Germline loops: CDR1 MNHEY, CDR2 SMNVEV (reference sequence). CDR3 size: 15 residues.

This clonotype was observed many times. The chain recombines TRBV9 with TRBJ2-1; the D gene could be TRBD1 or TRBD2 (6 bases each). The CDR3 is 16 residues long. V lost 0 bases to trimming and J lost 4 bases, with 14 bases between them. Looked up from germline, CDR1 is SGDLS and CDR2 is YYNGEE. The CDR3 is CASSVAGRGGYNEQFF. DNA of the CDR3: TGTGCCAGCAGCGTAGCGGGCAGGGGAGGATACAATGAGCAGTTCTTC. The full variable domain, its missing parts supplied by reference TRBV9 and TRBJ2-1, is DSGVTQTPKHLITATGQRVTLRCSPRSGDLSVYWYQQSLDQGLQFLIQYYNGEERAKGNILERFSAQQFPDLHSELNLSSLELGDSALYFCASSVAGRGGYNEQFFGPGTRLTVL.

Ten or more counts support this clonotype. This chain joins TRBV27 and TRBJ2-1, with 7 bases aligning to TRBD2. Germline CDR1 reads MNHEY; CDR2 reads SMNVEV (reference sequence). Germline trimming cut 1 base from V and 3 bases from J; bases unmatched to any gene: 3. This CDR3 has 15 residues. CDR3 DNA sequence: TGTGCCAGCAGTTTATTAGCGGGTTTCTACAATGAGCAGTTCTTC. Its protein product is CASSLLAGFYNEQFF.

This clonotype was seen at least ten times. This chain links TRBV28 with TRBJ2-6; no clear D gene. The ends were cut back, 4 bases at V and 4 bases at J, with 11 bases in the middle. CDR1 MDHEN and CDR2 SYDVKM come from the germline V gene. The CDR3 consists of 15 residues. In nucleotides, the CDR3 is TGTGCCAGCAGTTCTCTCGCAGCAGGGGCCAACGTCCTGACTTTC. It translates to CASSSLAAGANVLTF.

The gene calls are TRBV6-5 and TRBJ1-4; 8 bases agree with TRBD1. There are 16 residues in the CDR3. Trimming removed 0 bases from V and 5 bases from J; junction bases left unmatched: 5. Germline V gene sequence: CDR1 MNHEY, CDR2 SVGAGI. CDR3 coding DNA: TGTGCCAGCAGTTACTCCCGGGACAGGTGGAATGAAAAACTGTTTTTT. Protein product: CASSYSRDRWNEKLFF.

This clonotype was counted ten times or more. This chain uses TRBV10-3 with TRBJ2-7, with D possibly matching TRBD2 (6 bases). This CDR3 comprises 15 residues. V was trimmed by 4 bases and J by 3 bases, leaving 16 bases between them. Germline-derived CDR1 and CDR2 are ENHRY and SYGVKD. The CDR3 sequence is CAISAGTRYYYEQYF. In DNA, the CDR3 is TGTGCCATCAGTGCAGGGACTCGCTACTACTACGAGCAGTACTTC.

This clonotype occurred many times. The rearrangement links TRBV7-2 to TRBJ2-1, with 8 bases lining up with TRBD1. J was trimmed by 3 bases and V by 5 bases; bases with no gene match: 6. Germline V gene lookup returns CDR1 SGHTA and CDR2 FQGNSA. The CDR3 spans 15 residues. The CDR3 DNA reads TGTGCCAGCAGCGCAGACAGGGGCTACTACAATGAGCAGTTCTTC. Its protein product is CASSADRGYYNEQFF.

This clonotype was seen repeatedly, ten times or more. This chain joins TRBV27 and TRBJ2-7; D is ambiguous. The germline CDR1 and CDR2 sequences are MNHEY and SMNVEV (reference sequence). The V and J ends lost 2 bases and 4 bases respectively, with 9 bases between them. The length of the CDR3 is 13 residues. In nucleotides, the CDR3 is TGTGCCAGCAGTTTAAGGTTCGGGTACGAGCAGTACTTC. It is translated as CASSLRFGYEQYF.